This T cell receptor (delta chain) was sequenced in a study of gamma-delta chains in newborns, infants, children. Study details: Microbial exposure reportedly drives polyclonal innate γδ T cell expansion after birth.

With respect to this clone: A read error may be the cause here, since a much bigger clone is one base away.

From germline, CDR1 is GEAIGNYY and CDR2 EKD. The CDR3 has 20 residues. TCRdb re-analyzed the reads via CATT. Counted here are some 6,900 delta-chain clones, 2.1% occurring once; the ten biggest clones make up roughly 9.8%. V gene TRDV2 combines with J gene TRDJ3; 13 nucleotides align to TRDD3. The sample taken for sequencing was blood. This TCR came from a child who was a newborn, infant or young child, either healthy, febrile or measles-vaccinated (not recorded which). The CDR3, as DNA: TGTGCCTGTGACAGTACTGGGGGATACGCCAGCTCCTGGGACACCCGACAGGTGTTTTTC. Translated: CACDSTGGYASSWDTRQVFF.